These 27 T cell receptor beta chains share one sample of origin, sequenced in a study of T cell responses to AZD1222 COVID-19 vaccine. Libraries were prepared by immunoSEQ multiplex PCR; TCRdb keeps only in-frame clonotypes and omits some of them. The data show 160,000 or so clones, 85% to 95% seen once. Sequencing was performed on peripheral blood, taken 28 days after the second AZD1222 dose. The source is an adult who received the AZD1222 COVID-19 vaccine.

The rearrangement uses TRBV6-1 and TRBJ2-7; 11 nucleotides line up with TRBD1. The CDR3 has 16 amino acids. The germline V gene has CDR1 MNHNS and CDR2 SASEGT. The V segment lost 1 base and the J segment 4 bases; nucleotides outside the gene matches: 6. For the CDR3, the DNA is TGTGCCAGCAGTGAAGGACACGGGACAGGGGGGTACGAGCAGTACTTC. Its translation: CASSEGHGTGGYEQYF.

The chain recombines TRBV10-3 with TRBJ1-1, with D possibly TRBD1 on 5 matching bases. The CDR3 runs to 15 residues. Trimming took off 8 bases at V and 3 bases at J, with 19 bases between the two ends. Germline CDR1 ENHRY, CDR2 SYGVKD. The CDR3 sequence is CAIPQKGLRDTEAFF. The CDR3 DNA is TGTGCCATCCCACAAAAGGGGTTAAGGGACACTGAAGCTTTCTTT.

This chain's CDR3 is CASSSPYRGIYEQYF. CDR3 DNA sequence: TGTGCCAGTAGTTCCCCCTACAGGGGGATCTACGAGCAGTACTTC. The chain combines TRBV19 with TRBJ2-7, with 8 bases lining up with TRBD1. The CDR3 contains 15 residues. The V and J ends lost 5 bases and 3 bases, in that order; junction bases with no gene match: 9. Germline loops: CDR1 LNHDA, CDR2 SQIVND (reference sequence).

The chain joins TRBV6-1 to TRBJ1-2, with TRBD1 identical over 11 bases. V shed 2 bases and J 9 bases; nucleotides not matched to a gene: 5. The CDR3 extends over 14 amino acids. Germline CDR1 reads MNHNS; CDR2 reads SASEGT. CDR3 sequence: CASSEYGQGASYTF. In nucleotides, the CDR3 is TGTGCCAGCAGTGAATACGGACAGGGGGCAAGCTACACCTTC.

The V gene is TRBV5-1, the J gene TRBJ2-7; TRBD2 aligns across 7 bases. Germline values: CDR1 SGHRS, CDR2 YFSETQ. CDR3 length: 17 residues. Trimming at V came to 0 bases and at J to 0 bases, leaving 9 bases not matched to a gene. For the CDR3, the DNA is TGCGCCAGCAGCTTGGTCGGGGGAGGGCGGAGCTCCTACGAGCAGTACTTC. Amino acids: CASSLVGGGRSSYEQYF.

The chain employs TRBV28 and TRBJ2-2; 8 bases fit TRBD1. The length of the CDR3 is 16 residues. Germline values: CDR1 MDHEN, CDR2 SYDVKM. V lost 7 bases, J lost 1 base, and 8 bases stayed unmatched. The CDR3 DNA is TGTGCCAGCATCACCGGAGGGACAGGGAACACCGGGGAGCTGTTTTTT. Translated: CASITGGTGNTGELFF.

This clone was seen a single time. V usage is TRBV11-3 and J usage is TRBJ1-1, with D perhaps TRBD1 (6 bases). Looked up from germline, CDR1 is SGHNT and CDR2 is YENEEA. Trimming stripped 5 bases from V and 4 bases from J, with 17 bases between. The CDR3 runs 15 residues. CDR3 DNA sequence: TGTGCCAGCAGCCCGGCGGGGTGGGGGGCCACTGAAGCTTTCTTT. Residues: CASSPAGWGATEAFF. The full variable domain, completed using reference TRBV11-3 and TRBJ1-1, is EAGVVQSPRYKIIEKKQPVAFWCNPISGHNTLYWYLQNLGQGPELLIRYENEEAVDDSQLPKDRFSAERLKGVDSTLKIQPAELGDSAVYLCASSPAGWGATEAFFGQGTRLTVV.

This CDR3 is CASSPGHSYGYTF. In DNA form, the CDR3 reads TGTGCCAGCAGCCCGGGACACAGCTATGGCTACACCTTC. This rearrangement joins TRBV5-4 to TRBJ1-2, with a possible D match to TRBD1 (6 bases). From germline, CDR1 is SGHNT and CDR2 YYREEE (reference sequence). The CDR3 is made up of 13 amino acids. The ends were cut back, 4 bases at V and 4 bases at J, with 11 bases in the middle. Full variable domain (outside the CDR3, taken from reference TRBV5-4 and TRBJ1-2): ETGVTQSPTHLIKTRGQQVTLRCSSQSGHNTVSWYQQALGQGPQFIFQYYREEENGRGNFPPRFSGLQFPNYSSELNVNALELDDSALYLCASSPGHSYGYTFGSGTRLTVV.

The chain couples TRBV2 to TRBJ2-7, with D perhaps assigned TRBD1 or TRBD2 (5 bases each). From germline, CDR1 is SNHLY and CDR2 FYNNEI. The CDR3 consists of 16 residues. The V end was cut by 5 bases, the J end by 0 bases, with 17 bases between. This CDR3 is CASSPSGTVSSYEQYF. In DNA form, the CDR3 reads TGTGCCAGCAGTCCCTCCGGGACGGTAAGCTCCTACGAGCAGTACTTC.

The chain links TRBV3-1 (or the pseudogene TRBV3-2) to TRBJ1-6; D gene unclear. The V gene lost 0 bases and the J gene lost 9 bases, with 9 bases spanning the gap. The CDR3 runs to 14 residues. Germline CDR1 is LGHDT and CDR2 is YNNKEL (reference sequence). DNA of the CDR3: TGTGCCAGCAGCCAAGATAGGACGAGTTCACCCCTCCACTTT. Translation: CASSQDRTSSPLHF.

CDR3 DNA sequence: TGTGCCAGCTCCCCCACTGGGACAGGGCCCTATCGTGGCTACACCTTC. Translating it yields CASSPTGTGPYRGYTF. The V call is TRBV28, the J call TRBJ1-2; 9 bases are a match to TRBD1. The CDR3 covers 16 residues. Germline CDR1 reads MDHEN; CDR2 reads SYDVKM. V lost 8 bases to trimming and J lost 7 bases; unmatched junction nucleotides: 17.

V is TRBV6-5 and J is TRBJ2-7; D possibly uses TRBD1 or TRBD2 (5 bases each). Germline V gene lookup returns CDR1 MNHEY and CDR2 SVGAGI. Trimming took off 8 bases at V and 2 bases at J, with 10 bases between the two ends. The CDR3 runs 12 residues. The DNA for the CDR3 is TGTGCCAGCGGGGGTAGGCCCTACGAGCAGTACTTC. The encoded protein is CASGGRPYEQYF.

J is TRBJ2-7 and V is TRBV7-2, with D maybe TRBD2 (6 bases). Looked up from germline, CDR1 is SGHTA and CDR2 is FQGNSA. This CDR3 contains 15 residues. The ends were cut back, 4 bases at V and 1 base at J, with 14 bases in the middle. CDR3 in DNA: TGTGCCAGCAGCTCCCGGACCAGCGGGTCCTACGAGCAGTACTTC. Its protein is CASSSRTSGSYEQYF.

The J gene is TRBJ2-1, the V gene TRBV3-1 (or the pseudogene TRBV3-2), with D unresolved. Germline V lookup: CDR1 LGHDT, CDR2 YNNKEL (reference sequence). Trimming took 3 bases from V and 9 from J, leaving 9 bases between them. This CDR3 is built from 12 residues. CDR3: CASSHGHLEQFF. CDR3 DNA: TGTGCCAGCAGCCACGGTCATCTTGAGCAGTTCTTC.

A single count supports this clone. The chain combines TRBV5-3 with TRBJ2-7; D remains ambiguous. TRBV5-3 is treated as an ORF (open reading frame) with a function not yet certain. The germline V and J ends were trimmed by 0 bases and 3 bases, with 7 bases remaining between them. The CDR3 runs 13 residues. This CDR3 reads CARSLEPGYEQYF. CDR3 sequence (DNA): TGTGCCAGAAGCTTGGAGCCCGGCTACGAGCAGTACTTC.

The chain employs TRBV7-2 and TRBJ1-2, with a tentative D call TRBD1 (5 bases). The CDR3 extends over 16 amino acids. With 6 bases removed from V and 3 bases from J, the gap between germline ends came to 20 bases. Germline V gene lookup returns CDR1 SGHTA and CDR2 FQGNSA. CDR3 sequence: CASSLTGGWGDYGYTF. The CDR3 nucleotides read TGTGCCAGCAGTCTCACCGGGGGGTGGGGAGACTATGGCTACACCTTC.

V and J are TRBV7-3 and TRBJ2-3, with TRBD2 matching 8 bases. The CDR3 length is 16 residues. Trimming cost V 1 base and J 5 bases; bases outside gene matches: 8. Looked up from germline, CDR1 is SGHTA and CDR2 is FQGTGA. The CDR3 region has the DNA TGTGCCAGCAGCTTAAAGGGGACTAGGTTAGGAGATACGCAGTATTTT. It translates to CASSLKGTRLGDTQYF.

The chain carries TRBV4-2 and TRBJ1-2; 7 bases fit TRBD1. V was clipped by 1 base and J by 8 bases; unmatched bases: 10. This CDR3 is 15 amino acids long. Germline CDR1 reads LGHNA; CDR2 reads YNFKEQ. In DNA form, the CDR3 reads TGTGCCAGCAGCCAAGGGTCCCAGGGGGGGTACGGCTACACCTTC. This translates into CASSQGSQGGYGYTF.

V gene TRBV6-5 combines with J gene TRBJ1-1, with 8 bases lining up with TRBD1. Germline CDR1 MNHEY, CDR2 SVGAGI. CDR3 length equals 15 residues. Germline trimming cut 9 bases from V and 7 bases from J; bases unmatched to any gene: 16. The CDR3 protein is CASKFGQGPGDEAFF. DNA of the CDR3: TGTGCCAGTAAGTTCGGACAGGGCCCCGGGGATGAAGCTTTCTTT.

The chain is built from TRBV30 and TRBJ2-7; 13 nucleotides agree with TRBD2. The CDR3 sequence is 15 residues long. Germline CDR1 and CDR2: GTSNPN and SVGIG (reference sequence). Germline trimming cut 6 bases from V and 3 bases from J; bases unmatched to any gene: 8. The DNA for the CDR3 is TGTGCCTGTTTGACTAGCGGGAGGTCCAACTACGAGCAGTACTTC. Amino acids: CACLTSGRSNYEQYF.

The chain uses TRBV20-1 and TRBJ2-1; D call uncertain. V was trimmed by 5 bases and J by 4 bases, leaving 6 bases between them. This CDR3 region has 11 residues. Germline lookup yields CDR1 DFQATT and CDR2 SNEGSKA (reference sequence). CDR3 residues: CSAEQYNEQFF. The DNA of the CDR3 is TGCAGTGCTGAACAGTACAATGAGCAGTTCTTC.

This rearrangement joins TRBV19 to TRBJ1-1, with 7 bases that match TRBD1. Germline V gene sequence: CDR1 LNHDA, CDR2 SQIVND (reference sequence). The V segment lost 1 base and the J segment 7 bases; nucleotides outside the gene matches: 3. This CDR3 comprises 13 residues. The CDR3 DNA is TGTGCCAGTAGTATAGGGGGACAGTTTGAAGCTTTCTTT. Protein sequence: CASSIGGQFEAFF.

J is TRBJ1-5 and V is TRBV7-8; D possibly corresponds to TRBD1 (6 bases). Trimming removed 0 bases from V and 1 base from J, with 7 bases in between. The CDR3 contains 15 residues. In germline, CDR1 is SGHVS, CDR2 FQNEAQ. The CDR3 region has the DNA TGTGCCAGCAGCTTAGCAGGGGGGAGCAATCAGCCCCAGCATTTT. This gives the protein CASSLAGGSNQPQHF.

The chain employs TRBV6-5 and TRBJ1-2; D is unresolved. Looked up from germline, CDR1 is MNHEY and CDR2 is SVGAGI. This CDR3 is 15 amino acids long. V lost 4 bases to trimming and J lost 3 bases, with 15 bases between them. As DNA, the CDR3 is TGTGCCAGCAGTTCCCCGTTGGGCAAGGACTATGGCTACACCTTC. This codes for CASSSPLGKDYGYTF.

DNA for the CDR3: TGTGCCAGCAGCTCTCCGCCGGAGACCCAGTACTTC. This translates into CASSSPPETQYF. J is TRBJ2-5 and V is TRBV7-2, with D unresolved. Trimming took 4 bases from V and 5 from J, leaving 8 bases between them. CDR3 length equals 12 residues. Germline V gene data show CDR1 as SGHTA and CDR2 as FQGNSA.

The rearrangement joins TRBV12-3 or TRBV12-4 to TRBJ1-5; D is ambiguous. This CDR3 contains 13 residues. Trimming stripped 5 bases from V and 7 bases from J, with 12 bases between. The CDR3 DNA reads TGTGCCAGCAGTCTTGGGAATGGACAGCCCCAGCATTTT. Translating gives CASSLGNGQPQHF.

The V and J genes are TRBV23-1 and TRBJ2-1, with TRBD2 matching 16 bases. TRBV23-1 falls under the ORF class, with uncertain function. After removal of 7 bases from V and 3 bases from J, the junction contained 9 bases not matched to a gene. The CDR3 consists of 18 residues. Here the CDR3 DNA reads TGCGCCAGCATACGGGGGACTAGCGGGAGGGCCATCTACAATGAGCAGTTCTTC. Its translation: CASIRGTSGRAIYNEQFF.